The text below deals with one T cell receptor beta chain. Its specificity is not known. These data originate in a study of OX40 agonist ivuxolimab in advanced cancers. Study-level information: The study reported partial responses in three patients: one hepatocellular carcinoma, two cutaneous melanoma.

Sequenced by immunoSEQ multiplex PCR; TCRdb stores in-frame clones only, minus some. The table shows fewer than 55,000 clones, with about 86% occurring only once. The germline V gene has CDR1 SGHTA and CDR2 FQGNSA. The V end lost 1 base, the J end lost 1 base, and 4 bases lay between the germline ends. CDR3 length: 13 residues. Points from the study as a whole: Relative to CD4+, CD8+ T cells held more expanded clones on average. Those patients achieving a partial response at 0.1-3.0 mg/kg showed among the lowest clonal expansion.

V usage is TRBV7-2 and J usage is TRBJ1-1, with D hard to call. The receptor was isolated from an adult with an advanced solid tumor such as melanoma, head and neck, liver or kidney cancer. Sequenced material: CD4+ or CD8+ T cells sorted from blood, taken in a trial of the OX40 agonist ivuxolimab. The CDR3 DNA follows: TGTGCCAGCAGCTTAGGTCGGAACACTGAAGCTTTCTTT. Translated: CASSLGRNTEAFF. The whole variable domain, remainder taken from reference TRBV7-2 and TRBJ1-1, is GAGVSQSPSNKVTEKGKDVELRCDPISGHTALYWYRQSLGQGLEFLIYFQGNSAPDKSGLPSDRFSAERTGGSVSTLTIQRTQQEDSAVYLCASSLGRNTEAFFGQGTRLTVV.